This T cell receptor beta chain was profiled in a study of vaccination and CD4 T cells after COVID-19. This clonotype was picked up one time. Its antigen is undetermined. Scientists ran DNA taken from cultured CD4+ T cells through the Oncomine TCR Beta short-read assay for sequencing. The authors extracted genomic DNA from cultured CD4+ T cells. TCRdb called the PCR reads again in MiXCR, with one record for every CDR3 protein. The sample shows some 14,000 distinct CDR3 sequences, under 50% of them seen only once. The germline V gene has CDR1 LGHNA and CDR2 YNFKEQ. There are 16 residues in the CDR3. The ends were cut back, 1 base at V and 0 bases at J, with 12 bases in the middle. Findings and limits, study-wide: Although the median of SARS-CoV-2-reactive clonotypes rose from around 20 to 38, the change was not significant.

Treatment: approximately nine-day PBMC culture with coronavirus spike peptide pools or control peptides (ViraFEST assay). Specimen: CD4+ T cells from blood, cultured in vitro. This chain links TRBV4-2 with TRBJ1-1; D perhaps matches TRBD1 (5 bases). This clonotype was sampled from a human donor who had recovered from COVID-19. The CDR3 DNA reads TGTGCCAGCAGCCAAGCCTCCGGGACGTTGAACACTGAAGCTTTCTTT. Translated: CASSQASGTLNTEAFF.